The rows below give T cell receptor beta chains drawn from one sample of a study of blood T cells in healthy people across ages. TCRdb fed the 5' RACE reads into MiXCR, producing one record per CDR3 protein. The repertoire holds just over 1 million distinct CDR3 sequences, with 45% as singletons. Sequenced sample: blood. These receptors all come from a woman between 55 and 75 years old in good health. CDR3s include the opening cysteine and the closing phenylalanine or tryptophan.

j_call: TRBJ2-1; v_call: TRBV5-1; cdr3_aa: CASSSPPGAGAYNEQFF
j_call: TRBJ1-5; v_call: TRBV6-1; cdr3_aa: CASSRRDISNQPQHF
j_call: TRBJ2-7; v_call: TRBV11-2; cdr3_aa: CASSLEVSSYEQYF
j_call: TRBJ2-5; v_call: TRBV30; cdr3_aa: CAWSPAGTGYTLETQYF
j_call: TRBJ2-1; v_call: TRBV12-5; cdr3_aa: CASGLGPGEQFF
j_call: TRBJ2-7; v_call: TRBV7-9; cdr3_aa: CASSSLGGSEEQYF
j_call: TRBJ1-5; v_call: TRBV5-1; cdr3_aa: CASSLGQGRDQPQHF
j_call: TRBJ2-7; v_call: TRBV14; cdr3_aa: CASSQENTGITYEQYF
j_call: TRBJ2-6; v_call: TRBV6-1; cdr3_aa: CATTGSSGANVLTF
j_call: TRBJ1-2; v_call: TRBV25-1; cdr3_aa: CASSVSGLYGYTF
j_call: TRBJ1-2; v_call: TRBV6-4; cdr3_aa: CASSDWDGYGYTF
j_call: TRBJ2-4; v_call: TRBV7-8; cdr3_aa: CASSAYLGQAQYF
j_call: TRBJ2-7; v_call: TRBV7-2; cdr3_aa: CASSLNPGSYEQYF
j_call: TRBJ2-5; v_call: TRBV5-1; cdr3_aa: CAGARDPQETQYF
j_call: TRBJ1-2; v_call: TRBV29-1; cdr3_aa: CSVDGVYGYTF
j_call: TRBJ2-2; v_call: TRBV27; cdr3_aa: CASRLGPGELFF
j_call: TRBJ1-2; v_call: TRBV7-2; cdr3_aa: CASSLVWGAGYTF
j_call: TRBJ1-2; v_call: TRBV5-5; cdr3_aa: CASSYGQLGYTF
j_call: TRBJ2-5; v_call: TRBV9; cdr3_aa: CASSVVAGPGGETQYF
j_call: TRBJ2-7; v_call: TRBV7-8; cdr3_aa: CASSLVGAGGSYEQYF
j_call: TRBJ2-7; v_call: TRBV20-1; cdr3_aa: CSAPSTLLAGHYEQYF
j_call: TRBJ2-3; v_call: TRBV29-1; cdr3_aa: CSVPLAGTTDTQYF
j_call: TRBJ2-7; v_call: TRBV3-1; cdr3_aa: CASSLGLAASQWYF
j_call: TRBJ2-1; v_call: TRBV9; cdr3_aa: CASSDPTSGRNEQFF
j_call: TRBJ2-1; v_call: TRBV20-1; cdr3_aa: CSARGDRDEQFF
j_call: TRBJ2-1; v_call: TRBV28; cdr3_aa: CASRPSGRAAYNEQFF
j_call: TRBJ2-5; v_call: TRBV5-4; cdr3_aa: CASSLGTEKGETQYF
j_call: TRBJ1-3; v_call: TRBV7-9; cdr3_aa: CASSRQTDRSGNTIYF
j_call: TRBJ2-4; v_call: TRBV3-1; cdr3_aa: CASSQGTYGQYF
j_call: TRBJ2-6; v_call: TRBV20-1; cdr3_aa: CSARDTGAGANVLTF
j_call: TRBJ2-1; v_call: TRBV7-3; cdr3_aa: CASSLGFPTSSYNEQFF
j_call: TRBJ2-7; v_call: TRBV7-9; cdr3_aa: CASSINGRYEQYF
j_call: TRBJ1-2; v_call: TRBV6-2/TRBV6-3; cdr3_aa: CASSRRETEGYTF
j_call: NA; v_call: TRBV27; cdr3_aa: CASSLKVPGTGRYEQYF
j_call: TRBJ1-6; v_call: TRBV10-3; cdr3_aa: CAISELGRGNSPLHF
j_call: TRBJ2-7; v_call: TRBV20-1; cdr3_aa: CSASQGAGYEQYF
j_call: TRBJ2-7; v_call: TRBV25-1; cdr3_aa: CASSVSGTPYNEQYF
j_call: TRBJ2-7; v_call: TRBV20-1; cdr3_aa: CSALQAGSSYEQYF
j_call: TRBJ2-1; v_call: TRBV20-1; cdr3_aa: CSARDQAGSYNEQFF
j_call: NA; v_call: TRBV20-1; cdr3_aa: CSAYIAVSSYNEQYF
j_call: TRBJ2-7; v_call: TRBV7-9; cdr3_aa: CASSLSSLSHEQYF
j_call: TRBJ2-5; v_call: TRBV29-1; cdr3_aa: CSVDLAISQETQYF
j_call: TRBJ1-4; v_call: TRBV6-1; cdr3_aa: CASSEWEGKLFF
j_call: TRBJ1-2; v_call: TRBV28; cdr3_aa: CASQPDRDLDYGYTF
j_call: TRBJ2-5; v_call: TRBV5-1; cdr3_aa: CASSPNPPGQGVQETQYF
j_call: TRBJ1-2; v_call: TRBV12-3/TRBV12-4; cdr3_aa: CASSLGQGNGYTF
j_call: TRBJ2-3; v_call: TRBV27; cdr3_aa: CASQFSGAGYTQYF
j_call: TRBJ2-7; v_call: TRBV29-1; cdr3_aa: CSVEVAGLEQYF
j_call: TRBJ2-1; v_call: TRBV6-1; cdr3_aa: CASRLQGPNEQFF
j_call: TRBJ2-7; v_call: TRBV10-3; cdr3_aa: CAISEAGVTYEQYF
j_call: TRBJ2-3; v_call: TRBV10-3; cdr3_aa: CAISESNRRERDTQYF
j_call: TRBJ1-6; v_call: TRBV12-3/TRBV12-4; cdr3_aa: CASSLALGSSYNSPLHF
j_call: TRBJ1-1; v_call: TRBV10-3; cdr3_aa: CAISEKTGIEAFF
j_call: TRBJ2-7; v_call: TRBV6-8; cdr3_aa: CASSYPGIIIYEQYF
j_call: TRBJ2-5; v_call: TRBV5-1; cdr3_aa: CASSFSGDQETQYF
j_call: TRBJ2-7; v_call: TRBV7-2; cdr3_aa: CASSSYTSGGNEQYF
j_call: TRBJ2-1; v_call: TRBV6-4; cdr3_aa: CASSQGARNEQFF
j_call: TRBJ2-7; v_call: TRBV5-1; cdr3_aa: CASSLASSELYEQYF
j_call: TRBJ2-6; v_call: TRBV5-6; cdr3_aa: CASSPYVTRSPGANVLTF
j_call: TRBJ2-7; v_call: TRBV20-1; cdr3_aa: CSARERGGYNEQYF